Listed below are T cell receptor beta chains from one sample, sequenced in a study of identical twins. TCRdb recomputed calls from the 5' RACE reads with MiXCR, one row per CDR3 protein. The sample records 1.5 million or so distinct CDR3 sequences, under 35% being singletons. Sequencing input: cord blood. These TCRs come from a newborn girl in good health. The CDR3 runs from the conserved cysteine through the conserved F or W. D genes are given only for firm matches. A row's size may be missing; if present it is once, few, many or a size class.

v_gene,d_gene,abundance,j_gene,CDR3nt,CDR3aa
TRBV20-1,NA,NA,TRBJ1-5,TGCAGTGCTATAGGGTCTTACAGCAATCAGCCCCAGCATTTT,CSAIGSYSNQPQHF
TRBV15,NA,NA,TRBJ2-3,TGTGCCACCAGCAGAATACAGGGTGTTAGCACAGATACGCAGTATTTT,CATSRIQGVSTDTQYF
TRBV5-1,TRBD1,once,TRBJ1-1,TGCGCCAGCAGCCCACCACGGACAGGGGAGTTGAACACTGAAGCTTTCTTT,CASSPPRTGELNTEAFF
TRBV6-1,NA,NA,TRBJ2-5,TGTGCCAGCAGTGTGACAGCCTACCAAGAGACCCAGTACTTC,CASSVTAYQETQYF
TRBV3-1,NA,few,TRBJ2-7,TGTGCCAGCAGCCAAGTGCCGAGGAGCTCCTACGAGCAGTACTTC,CASSQVPRSSYEQYF
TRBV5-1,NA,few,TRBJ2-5,TGCGCCAGCAGCTTGTCTGTGGTGGGCGGGCCTTACCAAGAGACCCAGTACTTC,CASSLSVVGGPYQETQYF
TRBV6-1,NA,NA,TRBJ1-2,TGTGCCAGCAGTGAAGTCCCGAACTATGGCTACACCTTC,CASSEVPNYGYTF
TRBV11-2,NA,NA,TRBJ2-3,TGTGCCAGCAGCACACGCGCCCATGTGGCGCAGTATTTT,CASSTRAHVAQYF
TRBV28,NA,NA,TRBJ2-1,TGTGCCAGCAGTTTAATCGGGTCTAGGGGCTCAGGGTACAATGAGCAGTTCTTC,CASSLIGSRGSGYNEQFF
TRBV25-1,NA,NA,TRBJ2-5,TGTGCCAGCAGTGTCCTCGGGCAGGGGCGGAGGGAGACCCAGTACTTC,CASSVLGQGRRETQYF
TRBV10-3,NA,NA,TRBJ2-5,TGTGCCATCAGACAAAACCGGGAGAATGAGCAGTACTTC,CAIRQNRENEQYF
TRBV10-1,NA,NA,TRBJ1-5,TGCGCCAGCAGTGATTCAGACAATCAGCCCCAGCATTTT,CASSDSDNQPQHF
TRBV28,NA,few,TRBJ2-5,TGTGCCAGCAGTTCTCCAGGGGCGCACGAGACCCAGTACTTC,CASSSPGAHETQYF
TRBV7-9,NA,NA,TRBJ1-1,TGTGCCAGCAGCTTAGCGGGGAACAGGCAAGGGAACACTGAAGCTTTCTTT,CASSLAGNRQGNTEAFF
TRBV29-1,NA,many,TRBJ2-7,TGCAGCGTTGGCCAGCGCTACGAGCAGTACTTC,CSVGQRYEQYF
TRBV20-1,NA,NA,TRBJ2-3,TGCAGTGCTAGAGTCGGTGTTAGCAGAAGCACAGATACGCAGTATTTT,CSARVGVSRSTDTQYF
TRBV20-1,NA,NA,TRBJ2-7,TGCAGTGCTAGAGATCCTGGGGGAGTAAACGAGCAGTACTTC,CSARDPGGVNEQYF
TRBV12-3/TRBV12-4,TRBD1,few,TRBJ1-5,TGTGCCAGCAGTTCACGACAGGGTCCGTTCGGCAATCAGCCCCAGCATTTT,CASSSRQGPFGNQPQHF
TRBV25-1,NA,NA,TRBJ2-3,TGTGCCAGCAGTGAATACAGGGCGGCCACAGATACGCAGTATTTT,CASSEYRAATDTQYF
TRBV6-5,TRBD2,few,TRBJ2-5,TGTGCCAGCAGTTACGCGGGGGGGCTCCAAGAGACCCAGTACTTC,CASSYAGGLQETQYF
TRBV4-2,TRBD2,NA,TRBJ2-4,TGTGCCAGCAGCCAAGATCCGGGACTAGCGGCTACTCGTTCTCAGAACATTCAGTACTTC,CASSQDPGLAATRSQNIQYF
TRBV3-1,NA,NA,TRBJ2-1,TGTGCCAGCAGCCTGGGACTGCCCAACTCAAATGAGCAGTTCTTC,CASSLGLPNSNEQFF
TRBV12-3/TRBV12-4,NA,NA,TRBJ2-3,TGTGCCAGCAGTCGGGGGTCTATAGGGAGAAGCACAGATACGCAGTATTTT,CASSRGSIGRSTDTQYF
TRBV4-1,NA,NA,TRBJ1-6,TGCGCCAGCAGCCAAGATGCGAGAGGGAGAGCTTCACCCCTCCACTTT,CASSQDARGRASPLHF
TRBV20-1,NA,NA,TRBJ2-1,TGCAGTGCCCGGACCTGGACAAGTCACAATGAGCAGTTCTTC,CSARTWTSHNEQFF
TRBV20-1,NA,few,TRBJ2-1,TGCAGTGCTACGCAGGCCCCCTACAATGAGCAGTTCTTC,CSATQAPYNEQFF
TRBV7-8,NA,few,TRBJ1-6,TGTGCCAGCAGCTTCCGACGGGTTATGTCCTATAATTCACCCCTCCACTTT,CASSFRRVMSYNSPLHF
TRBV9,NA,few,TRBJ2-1,TGTGCCAGCAGCGTAAGGGGTGACACAACCTCCTACAATGAGCAGTTCTTC,CASSVRGDTTSYNEQFF
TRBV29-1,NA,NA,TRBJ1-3,TGCAGCGTTGTAGGGGCGGGAAACACCATATATTTT,CSVVGAGNTIYF
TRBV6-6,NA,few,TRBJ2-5,TGTGCCAGCAGTTACTCCGGCTCTCCCCGAGAGACCCAGTACTTC,CASSYSGSPRETQYF
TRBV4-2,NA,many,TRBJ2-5,TGTGCCAGCAGAGCGGGAGAGACCCAGTACTTC,CASRAGETQYF
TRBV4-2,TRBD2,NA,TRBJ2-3,TGTGCCAGCAGCCAAGATGGTAGCGGGGGCCTCGATACGCAGTATTTT,CASSQDGSGGLDTQYF
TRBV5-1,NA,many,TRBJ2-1,TGTGCCAGCAGTTCACAGGGTTACAATGAGCAGTTCTTC,CASSSQGYNEQFF
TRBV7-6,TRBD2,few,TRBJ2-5,TGTGCCAGCAGCAAAGCGGGGGCTAGCCCTGGGGAAGAGACCCAGTACTTC,CASSKAGASPGEETQYF
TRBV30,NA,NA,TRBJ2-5,TGTGCCTGGAGTGTACAGAATTTGTGGGAGACCCAGTACTTC,CAWSVQNLWETQYF
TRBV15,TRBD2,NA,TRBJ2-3,TGTGCCACCAGGTCCGCGGGGGGGAGCACAGATACGCAGTATTTT,CATRSAGGSTDTQYF
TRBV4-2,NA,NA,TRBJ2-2,TGTGCCAGCAGCCAGGACCGTTACACCGGGGAGCTGTTTTTT,CASSQDRYTGELFF
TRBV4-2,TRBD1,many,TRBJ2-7,TGTGCCAGCAGCCAAGATTGGGAGAGGACAGGGCGATACGAGCAGTACTTC,CASSQDWERTGRYEQYF
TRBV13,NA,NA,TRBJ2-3,TGTGCCAGCAGCCGAACTGGGGGTTCCCTCAGCGATACGCAGTATTTT,CASSRTGGSLSDTQYF
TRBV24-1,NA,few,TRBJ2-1,TGTGCCACCAGTGATTTTGGTGGGGGGGGCAACTACAATGAGCAGTTCTTC,CATSDFGGGGNYNEQFF
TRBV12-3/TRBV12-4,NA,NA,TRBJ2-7,TGTGCCAGCAGTGGGGCAGACTACGAGCAGTACTTC,CASSGADYEQYF
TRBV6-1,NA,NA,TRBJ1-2,TGTGCCAGCAGGCCGGACGGTGGGATTACCTATGGCTACACCTTC,CASRPDGGITYGYTF
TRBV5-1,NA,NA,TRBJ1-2,TGCGCCAGCACCCCGGGGGTAGACATGTATGGCTACACCTTC,CASTPGVDMYGYTF
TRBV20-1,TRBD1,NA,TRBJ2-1,TGCAGTGCTGAGGGGGACAGGGGGCGGAATGAGCAGTTCTTC,CSAEGDRGRNEQFF
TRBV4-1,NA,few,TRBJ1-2,TGCGCCAGCAGCCAAGATCACAGCCTTAACTATGGCTACACCTTC,CASSQDHSLNYGYTF
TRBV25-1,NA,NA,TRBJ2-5,TGTGCCAGCAGTGACGAGGTGACCCAGTACTTC,CASSDEVTQYF
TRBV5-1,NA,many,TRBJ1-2,TGTGCCAGCAGCTTAGTCTCAGCTAACTATGGCTACACCTTC,CASSLVSANYGYTF
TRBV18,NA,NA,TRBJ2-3,TGTGCCAGCTCACCACAGACGGGCCCAGATACGCAGTATTTT,CASSPQTGPDTQYF
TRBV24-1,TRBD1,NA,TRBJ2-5,TGTGCCATCGGGACAGCCCAAGAGACCCAGTACTTC,CAIGTAQETQYF
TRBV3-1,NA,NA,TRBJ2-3,TGTGCCAGCAGCCAAGACGTGGAGCACTCTAGCACAGATACGCAGTATTTT,CASSQDVEHSSTDTQYF